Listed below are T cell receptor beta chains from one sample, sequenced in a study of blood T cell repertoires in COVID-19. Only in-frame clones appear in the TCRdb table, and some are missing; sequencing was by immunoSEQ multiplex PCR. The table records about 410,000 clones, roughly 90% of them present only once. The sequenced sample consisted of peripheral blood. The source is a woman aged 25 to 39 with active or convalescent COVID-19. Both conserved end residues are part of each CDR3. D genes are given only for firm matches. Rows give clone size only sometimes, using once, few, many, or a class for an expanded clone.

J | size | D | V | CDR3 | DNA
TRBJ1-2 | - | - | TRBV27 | CASSAGVYGYTF | TGTGCCAGCAGCGCGGGGGTCTATGGCTACACCTTC
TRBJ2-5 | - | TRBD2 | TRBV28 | CASSQGLAGRGQETQYF | TGTGCCAGCAGTCAGGGACTAGCGGGACGGGGCCAAGAGACCCAGTACTTC
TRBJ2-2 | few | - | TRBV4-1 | CASSQDFGRRTGELFF | TGCGCCAGCAGCCAAGATTTCGGGAGACGAACCGGGGAGCTGTTTTTT
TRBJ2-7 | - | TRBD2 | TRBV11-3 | CASSGLADSYEQYF | TGTGCCAGCAGCGGACTAGCGGACTCCTACGAGCAGTACTTC
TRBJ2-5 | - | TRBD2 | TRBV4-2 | CASSQESGGTQETQYF | TGTGCCAGCAGCCAAGAGAGCGGGGGGACCCAAGAGACCCAGTACTTC
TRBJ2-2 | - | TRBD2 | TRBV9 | CASSPTSGFNTGELFF | TGTGCCAGCAGCCCTACTAGCGGGTTCAACACCGGGGAGCTGTTTTTT
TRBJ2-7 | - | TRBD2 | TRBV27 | CASSLTSASYEQYF | TGTGCCAGCAGTTTAACTAGCGCGTCCTACGAGCAGTACTTC
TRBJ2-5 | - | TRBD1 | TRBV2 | CASAGGPSETQYF | TGTGCCAGCGCAGGGGGTCCAAGTGAGACCCAGTACTTC
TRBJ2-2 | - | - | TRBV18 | CASSPSNTGELFF | TGTGCCAGCTCACCCTCGAACACCGGGGAGCTGTTTTTT
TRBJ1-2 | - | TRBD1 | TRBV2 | CASSAGTGPNYGYTF | TGTGCCAGCAGCGCCGGGACAGGACCCAACTATGGCTACACCTTC
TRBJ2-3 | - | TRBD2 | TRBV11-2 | CASSLEGSGSVMNTQYF | TGTGCCAGCAGCTTAGAAGGGAGCGGGAGCGTTATGAATACGCAGTATTTT
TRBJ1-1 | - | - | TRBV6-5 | CASSRNTGLGTEAFF | TGTGCCAGCAGTCGAAACACAGGGTTGGGCACTGAAGCTTTCTTT
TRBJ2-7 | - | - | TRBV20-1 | CSASQQGFFEQYF | TGCAGTGCTAGTCAACAGGGTTTCTTCGAGCAGTACTTC
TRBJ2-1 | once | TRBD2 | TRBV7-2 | CASSPFRLAGGNNEQFF | TGTGCCAGCAGCCCCTTTCGGCTAGCGGGGGGCAACAATGAGCAGTTCTTC
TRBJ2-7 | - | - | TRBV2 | CASSESRQGYEQYF | TGTGCCAGCAGCGAATCCCGCCAGGGCTACGAGCAGTACTTC
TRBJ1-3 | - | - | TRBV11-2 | CASSLDPGRSGNTIYF | TGTGCCAGCAGCTTAGATCCGGGGAGGTCTGGAAACACCATATATTTT
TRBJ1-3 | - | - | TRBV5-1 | CASSLDGVSGNTIYF | TGCGCCAGCAGCTTGGACGGGGTCTCTGGAAACACCATATATTTT
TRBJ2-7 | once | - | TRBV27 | CASSLRETYEQYF | TGTGCCAGCAGTTTGAGGGAAACCTACGAGCAGTACTTC
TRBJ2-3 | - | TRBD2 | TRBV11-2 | CASKWGEGDTQYF | TGTGCCAGCAAGTGGGGGGAGGGAGATACGCAGTATTTT
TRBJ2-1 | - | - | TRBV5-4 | CASSLGLSYNEQFF | TGTGCCAGCAGCTTGGGACTAAGCTACAATGAGCAGTTCTTC
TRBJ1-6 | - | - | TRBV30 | CAWGFGEDSPLHF | TGTGCCTGGGGGTTCGGGGAGGATTCACCCCTCCACTTT
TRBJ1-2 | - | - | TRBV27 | CASSPSGGYGYTF | TGTGCCAGCAGCCCCTCGGGGGGCTATGGCTACACCTTC
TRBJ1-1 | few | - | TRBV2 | CASSETGKMNTEAFF | TGTGCCAGCAGTGAAACCGGGAAAATGAACACTGAAGCTTTCTTT
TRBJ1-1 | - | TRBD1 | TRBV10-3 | CAIRRQGAQAFF | TGTGCCATCAGAAGACAGGGGGCCCAAGCTTTCTTT
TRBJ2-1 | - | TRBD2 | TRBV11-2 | CASSSGLAGLVEQFF | TGTGCCAGCAGCTCCGGACTAGCGGGACTCGTTGAGCAGTTCTTC
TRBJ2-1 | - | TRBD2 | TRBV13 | CASSPIMTSPHNEQFF | TGTGCCAGCAGCCCGATAATGACTAGCCCCCACAATGAGCAGTTCTTC
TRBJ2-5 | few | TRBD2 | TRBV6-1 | CASSEVRSSGFQETQYF | TGTGCCAGCAGTGAAGTTAGGTCTAGCGGATTCCAAGAGACCCAGTACTTC
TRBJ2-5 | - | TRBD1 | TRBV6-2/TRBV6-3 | CASSKDKTGSGETQYF | TGTGCCAGCAGCAAAGATAAGACAGGGTCGGGTGAGACCCAGTACTTC
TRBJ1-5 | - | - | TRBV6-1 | CASSEPVQGLQPQHF | TGTGCCAGCAGTGAACCTGTTCAGGGGCTTCAGCCCCAGCATTTT
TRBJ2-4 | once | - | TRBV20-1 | CSVEPRDIQYF | TGCAGTGTTGAACCCAGGGACATTCAGTACTTC
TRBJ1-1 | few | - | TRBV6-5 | CASTLWAGTEAFF | TGTGCCAGCACGCTTTGGGCTGGCACTGAAGCTTTCTTT
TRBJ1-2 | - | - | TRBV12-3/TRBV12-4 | CASSSRQLYGYTF | TGTGCCAGCAGTTCACGACAGCTCTATGGCTACACCTTC
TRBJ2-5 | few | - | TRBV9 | CASSVGGTQETQYF | TGTGCCAGCAGCGTTGGAGGGACCCAAGAGACCCAGTACTTC
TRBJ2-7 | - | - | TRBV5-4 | CASSSGSTVYEQYF | TGTGCCAGCAGCAGCGGGTCTACCGTCTACGAGCAGTACTTC
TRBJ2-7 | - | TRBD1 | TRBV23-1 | CASSQSVLQGAATYEQYF | TGCGCCAGCAGTCAATCGGTGCTCCAGGGGGCCGCTACCTACGAGCAGTACTTC
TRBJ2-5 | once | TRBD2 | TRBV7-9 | CASSSGGTSGIGMAYF | TGTGCCAGCAGCTCTGGTGGGACTAGTGGGATCGGTATGGCGTACTTC
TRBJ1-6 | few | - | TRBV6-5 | CASSYSTRTGNSPLHF | TGTGCCAGCAGTTACTCGACTCGGACGGGGAATTCACCCCTCCACTTT
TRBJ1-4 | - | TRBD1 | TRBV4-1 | CASSPGDRDSEKLFF | TGCGCCAGCAGCCCAGGGGACCGGGACAGTGAAAAACTGTTTTTT
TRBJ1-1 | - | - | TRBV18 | CASSPSPGDTEAFF | TGTGCCAGCTCACCCTCGCCAGGGGACACTGAAGCTTTCTTT
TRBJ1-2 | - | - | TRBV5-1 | CASSVWDKSTHGYTF | TGCGCCAGCAGCGTTTGGGACAAAAGTACACATGGCTACACCTTC
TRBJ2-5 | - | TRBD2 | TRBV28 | CASSLLAGGRETQYF | TGTGCCAGCAGTTTATTGGCGGGAGGCCGGGAGACCCAGTACTTC
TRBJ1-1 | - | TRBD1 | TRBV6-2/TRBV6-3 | CASSYELDRATTEAFF | TGTGCCAGCAGTTACGAGTTGGACAGGGCGACCACTGAAGCTTTCTTT
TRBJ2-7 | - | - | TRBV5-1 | CASSLGLGSYEQYF | TGCGCCAGCAGCTTGGGACTGGGCTCCTACGAGCAGTACTTC
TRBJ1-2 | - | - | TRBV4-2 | CASSQEGGGAGGYTF | TGTGCCAGCAGCCAAGAAGGGGGAGGGGCGGGAGGCTACACCTTC
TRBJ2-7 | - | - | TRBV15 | CATSRATLQGRTVHEQYF | TGTGCCACCAGCAGAGCGACCTTACAGGGGAGGACCGTCCACGAGCAGTACTTC
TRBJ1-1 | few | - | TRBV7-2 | CASSFQGNTEAFF | TGTGCCAGCAGCTTTCAGGGGAACACTGAAGCTTTCTTT
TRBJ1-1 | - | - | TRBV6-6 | CASSYSSQAGQILF | TGTGCCAGCAGTTACTCGAGTCAAGCTGGACAGATCCTTTTT
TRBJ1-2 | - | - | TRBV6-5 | CASKEYPSGGGYTF | TGTGCCAGCAAGGAGTATCCGTCCGGGGGTGGCTACACCTTC
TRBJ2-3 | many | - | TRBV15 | CATSRDGDTDTQYF | TGTGCCACCAGCAGAGATGGAGACACAGATACGCAGTATTTT
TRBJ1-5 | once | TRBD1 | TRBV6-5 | CASSHGQGHQPQHF | TGTGCCAGCAGTCATGGACAGGGACATCAGCCCCAGCATTTT